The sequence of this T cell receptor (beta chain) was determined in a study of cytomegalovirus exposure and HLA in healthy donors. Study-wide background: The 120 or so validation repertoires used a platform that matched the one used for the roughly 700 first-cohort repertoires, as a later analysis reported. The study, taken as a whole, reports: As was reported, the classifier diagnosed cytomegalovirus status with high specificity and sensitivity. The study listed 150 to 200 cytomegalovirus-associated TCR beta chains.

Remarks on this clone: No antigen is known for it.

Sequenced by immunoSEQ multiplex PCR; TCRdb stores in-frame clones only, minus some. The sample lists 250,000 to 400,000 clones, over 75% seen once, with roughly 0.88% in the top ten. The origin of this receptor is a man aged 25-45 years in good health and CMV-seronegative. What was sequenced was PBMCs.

The DNA of the CDR3 is TGTGCCAGCAGCTTACCCGGACTAGCGGGGGGAATTGATACGCAGTATTTT. Translation: CASSLPGLAGGIDTQYF. The rearrangement links TRBV5-4 to TRBJ2-3, with TRBD2 matching over 14 bases. Germline CDR1 is SGHNT and CDR2 is YYREEE (reference sequence). The CDR3 totals 17 residues. V lost 2 bases to trimming and J lost 6 bases; unmatched junction nucleotides: 8.